This TCR beta chain appears in the sequencing data of a study of shared clonotypes between healthy human individuals. As processed by the authors: For the immunoSEQ data, sequences were junction-only without quality scores, so filtering differed. Assay: immunoSEQ multiplex PCR; the TCRdb copy retains only in-frame clones and omits some. The V and J calls and the clone size are those of that table, but D and trimming were determined from the DNA. The table includes about a million clones, roughly 70% detected once. CDR1 KGHSH and CDR2 LQKENI come from the germline V gene. CDR3 length: 15 amino acids. V lost 3 bases and J lost 6, with 17 bases in between. Overall study findings and caveats: The study's rarefaction showed incomplete sorted-subset sequencing despite large depth.

As for this clone: Its specificity is unknown.

The clonotype originates from a man between 18 and 35 years old in good health. The chain links TRBV18 to TRBJ1-2, with D perhaps matching TRBD1 (6 bases). The specimen was memory CD4+ T cells sorted from blood. Subset meaning: CD45RA-negative fraction. The CDR3 is CASSPGQKSRDGYTF. CDR3 coding DNA: TGTGCCAGCTCACCCGGACAGAAAAGCAGAGATGGCTACACCTTC.